This TCR beta chain was retrieved from a study of OX40 agonist ivuxolimab in advanced cancers. Study-wide results and limits: Compared with others, partial responders at 0.1-3.0 mg/kg displayed clonal expansion among the lowest.

As concerns this clone: The antigen is not known.

Here immunoSEQ multiplex PCR was the method, and the copy in TCRdb shows in-frame clones only, minus some. The data contain 74,000 or so clones, around 92% of them seen just once; the ten biggest clones take up about 9%. Systemic immunosuppression or autoimmune disease history was grounds to exclude patients. This CDR3 has 15 residues. Trimming stripped 3 bases from V and 2 bases from J, with 12 bases between. Germline loops: CDR1 MGHDK, CDR2 SYGVNS. This receptor was obtained from an adult with an advanced solid tumor such as melanoma, head and neck, liver or kidney cancer. Material: CD4+ or CD8+ T cells sorted from blood, obtained in a trial of the OX40 agonist ivuxolimab. The chain couples TRBV25-1 to TRBJ2-3; D unclear. CDR3 loop: CASSDRHFYTDTQYF. DNA of the CDR3: TGTGCCAGCAGTGACAGACATTTTTACACAGATACGCAGTATTTT.